The 27 T cell receptor beta chains below come from one sample, sequenced in a study of cytomegalovirus exposure and HLA in healthy donors. The PCR used 60 Vbeta and 13 Jbeta primers. Only in-frame clones appear in the TCRdb table, and some are missing; sequencing was by immunoSEQ multiplex PCR. The sample lists about 98,000 clones, roughly 76% occurring once. Sequencing input: PBMCs. The source is a female donor in good health and CMV-seronegative.

The chain links TRBV5-4 to TRBJ2-1, with D tentatively TRBD1 (6 bases). Germline CDR1 reads SGHNT; CDR2 reads YYREEE (reference sequence). This CDR3 region has 15 residues. Trimming took off 2 bases at V and 0 bases at J, with 9 bases between the two ends. This CDR3 reads CASSFDRNSYNEQFF. CDR3 coding DNA: TGTGCCAGCAGCTTCGACAGGAACTCCTACAATGAGCAGTTCTTC.

The gene calls are TRBV28 and TRBJ1-2, with 9 nucleotides matching TRBD1. The CDR3 is made up of 13 amino acids. Unmatched junction bases numbered 2, after V lost 6 bases and J lost 3 bases. Germline CDR1 MDHEN, CDR2 SYDVKM. The CDR3 loop reads CASRGQGDYGYTF. Here the CDR3 DNA reads TGTGCCAGCAGGGGACAGGGTGACTATGGCTACACCTTC.

The chain joins TRBV19 to TRBJ1-2; D ambiguous. The CDR3 is 15 residues long. Trimming removed 1 base at V and 4 bases at J, with 13 bases between. Per germline, CDR1 LNHDA and CDR2 SQIVND (reference sequence). CDR3 residues: CASSIVSKQIYGYTF. The CDR3 DNA reads as TGTGCCAGTAGTATAGTATCGAAACAGATCTATGGCTACACCTTC.

This chain uses TRBV15 with TRBJ1-2; 8 nucleotides agree with TRBD1. Unmatched junction bases numbered 8, after V lost 3 bases and J lost 8 bases. This CDR3 is 14 amino acids long. CDR1 and CDR2 (germline): LNHNV, YYDKDF (reference sequence). CDR3 coding DNA: TGTGCCACCAGCAGGGTCGACAGGGGAGCCGGCTACACCTTC. Translated: CATSRVDRGAGYTF.

The rearrangement joins TRBV6-5 to TRBJ1-1; maybe TRBD1 (5 bases). This CDR3 spans 14 amino acids. Germline CDR1 is MNHEY and CDR2 is SVGAGI. V was clipped by 2 bases and J by 1 base, with 8 bases between them. CDR3 amino acids: CASSYDGANTEAFF. The DNA of the CDR3 is TGTGCCAGCAGTTACGATGGGGCGAACACTGAAGCTTTCTTT.

This CDR3 reads CAWYGRGRNEKLFF. In DNA form, the CDR3 reads TGTGCCTGGTATGGCAGGGGTCGTAATGAAAAACTGTTTTTT. J is TRBJ1-4 and V is TRBV30, with TRBD1 as a possible D gene (6 bases). The CDR3 is 14 amino acids. Trimming removed 5 bases from V and 4 bases from J, with 14 bases in between. Germline loops: CDR1 GTSNPN, CDR2 SVGIG (reference sequence).

CDR3: CASSRSGGAVSYNEQFF. CDR3 nucleotide sequence: TGTGCCAGCAGCCGTAGCGGGGGGGCCGTGTCCTACAATGAGCAGTTCTTC. The V and J genes are TRBV5-5 and TRBJ2-1, with 11 bases lining up with TRBD2. This CDR3 is built from 17 residues. Germline-derived CDR1 and CDR2 are SGHKS and YYEKEE (reference sequence). Losses at the gene ends were 4 bases for V and 1 base for J; bases not matched to a gene: 7.

CDR3 in amino acids: CASSIRTGPGVETQYF. In DNA, the CDR3 is TGTGCCAGCTCAATACGGACAGGCCCGGGGGTAGAGACCCAGTACTTC. The rearrangement uses TRBV18 and TRBJ2-5, with D perhaps matching TRBD1 (7 bases). Trimming removed 5 bases at V and 4 bases at J, with 20 bases between. CDR3 size: 16 residues. Germline V gives CDR1 KGHSH, CDR2 LQKENI.

The chain recombines TRBV6-1 with TRBJ2-5; 8 bases fit TRBD2. CDR1 is MNHNS and CDR2 is SASEGT in the germline V gene. CDR3 length equals 15 residues. V lost 3 bases, J lost 5 bases, and 8 bases stayed unmatched. The CDR3, as DNA: TGTGCCAGCAGTGAGGGACTAGTGAGGGGTGAGACCCAGTACTTC. This codes for CASSEGLVRGETQYF.

The CDR3 is CASSLGGRGGQETQYF. As DNA, the CDR3 is TGTGCCAGCAGCTTGGGAGGTAGGGGGGGCCAAGAGACCCAGTACTTC. This rearrangement joins TRBV5-4 to TRBJ2-5; the D gene is possibly TRBD2 (7 bases). The germline V and J ends were trimmed by 0 bases and 1 base, with 13 bases remaining between them. Germline V gene sequence: CDR1 SGHNT, CDR2 YYREEE (reference sequence). This CDR3 has 16 amino acids.

This clone was seen only a few times. The V gene is TRBV9, the J gene TRBJ1-2; TRBD1 agrees at 10 bases. In germline, CDR1 is SGDLS, CDR2 YYNGEE. With 2 bases clipped from V and 8 bases from J, the junction kept 6 bases outside the gene matches. The CDR3 runs 14 residues. The CDR3 reads CASSVTGTGDGYTF. CDR3 coding DNA: TGTGCCAGCAGCGTCACCGGGACAGGGGACGGCTACACCTTC.

This sequence joins TRBV7-6 and TRBJ1-1, with TRBD1 matching 9 bases. CDR1 and CDR2 (germline): SGHVS, FNYEAQ. CDR3 size: 15 residues. V lost 5 bases and J lost 3; bases outside the gene matches: 7. CDR3 nucleotide sequence: TGTGCCAGCAGCCCAAACAGGGGGCGCGACACTGAAGCTTTCTTT. Protein: CASSPNRGRDTEAFF.

CDR3 bases: TGTGCCAGTAGTATTGGGACAGGAGCCTACGAGCAGTACTTC. Translation: CASSIGTGAYEQYF. The V gene is TRBV19, the J gene TRBJ2-7, with 8 nucleotides matching TRBD1. The CDR3 contains 14 residues. V shed 3 bases and J 2 bases; nucleotides not matched to a gene: 3. Germline lookup yields CDR1 LNHDA and CDR2 SQIVND (reference sequence).

This clone was picked up one time. V and J are TRBV28 and TRBJ1-5, with 10 positions matching TRBD1. This CDR3 has 15 residues. Germline V gene lookup returns CDR1 MDHEN and CDR2 SYDVKM. The V gene end was trimmed by 5 bases and the J gene end by 6 bases; junction bases not matched to a gene: 7. The CDR3 reads CASSRATGGSQPQHF. The CDR3 nucleotides are TGTGCCAGCAGTCGGGCGACAGGGGGCAGTCAGCCCCAGCATTTT.

The J gene is TRBJ1-1, the V gene TRBV9; tentatively, D is TRBD1 (5 bases). The germline CDR1 and CDR2 sequences are SGDLS and YYNGEE. V was cut by 3 bases and J by 4 bases, with 13 bases left in between. This CDR3 region has 14 residues. CDR3 coding DNA: TGTGCCAGCAGCGCTTCAGGGTACGCCACTGAAGCTTTCTTT. This sequence encodes CASSASGYATEAFF.

This chain uses TRBV28 with TRBJ2-7; D gene uncertain. Between the trimmed V and J ends, which lost 3 bases and 0 bases, there was a span of 9 bases. The CDR3 is 14 amino acids. Germline values: CDR1 MDHEN, CDR2 SYDVKM. This CDR3 reads CASSFPGLSYEQYF. For the CDR3, the DNA is TGTGCCAGCAGTTTCCCTGGCCTCTCCTACGAGCAGTACTTC.

The chain carries TRBV28 and TRBJ1-4; D is uncertain. The CDR3 has 11 residues. The germline V and J ends were trimmed by 8 bases and 7 bases, with 8 bases remaining between them. Looked up from germline, CDR1 is MDHEN and CDR2 is SYDVKM. The CDR3 DNA reads TGTGCCAGCTCGGTGTTTGAAAAACTGTTTTTT. It translates to CASSVFEKLFF.

The chain links TRBV18 to TRBJ2-3; 8 nucleotides agree with TRBD2. Germline V gene lookup returns CDR1 KGHSH and CDR2 LQKENI. V lost 1 base, J lost 0 bases, and 6 bases stayed unmatched. The CDR3 totals 17 residues. The CDR3 region is CASSPRSSGSSTDTQYF. The CDR3 bases are TGTGCCAGCTCACCACGGTCCAGCGGGAGTAGCACAGATACGCAGTATTTT.

This clone was observed a few times. A read error may produce the germline difference seen at one junction end. The J gene is TRBJ2-5, the V gene TRBV7-7; 9 nucleotides match TRBD1. The CDR3 has 14 residues. Germline V gene sequence: CDR1 SSHAT, CDR2 FNYEAQ (reference sequence). The CDR3 DNA is TGTGCTAGCAGCACCGGGACAGGGAGAGAGACCCAGTACTTC. Protein product: CASSTGTGRETQYF.

The chain joins TRBV7-3 to TRBJ2-3; 11 bases match TRBD1. After removal of 4 bases from V and 2 bases from J, the junction contained 5 bases not matched to a gene. The CDR3 covers 16 residues. In germline, CDR1 is SGHTA, CDR2 FQGTGA. The CDR3 DNA sequence: TGTGCCAGCAGCTCGGGACAGGGGGGTACCACAGATACGCAGTATTTT. This codes for CASSSGQGGTTDTQYF.

The chain uses TRBV30 and TRBJ1-1; the D gene is possibly TRBD1 (5 bases). In germline, CDR1 is GTSNPN, CDR2 SVGIG (reference sequence). The ends were cut back, 2 bases at V and 1 base at J, with 8 bases in the middle. There are 13 residues in the CDR3. The CDR3 DNA is TGTGCCTGGAGTAGACAGCAGAACACTGAAGCTTTCTTT. Translating it yields CAWSRQQNTEAFF.

The V and J genes are TRBV7-3 and TRBJ2-3, with D tentatively TRBD1 (5 bases). The CDR3 is 15 amino acids. Germline V lookup: CDR1 SGHTA, CDR2 FQGTGA. V was trimmed by 1 base and J by 2 bases, leaving 10 bases between them. The CDR3 here is CASSLKDNFTDTQYF. In DNA form, the CDR3 reads TGTGCCAGCAGCTTAAAGGACAATTTCACAGATACGCAGTATTTT.

This clone has a single count. The chain is built from TRBV14 and TRBJ2-3; D remains ambiguous. The CDR3 has 16 amino acids. Looked up from germline, CDR1 is SGHDN and CDR2 is FVKESK. V gave up 1 base and J gave up 0 bases, with 11 bases separating them. The chain's CDR3 is CASSQAGGWSTDTQYF. The CDR3 coding sequence is TGTGCCAGCAGCCAAGCTGGCGGCTGGAGCACAGATACGCAGTATTTT.

V and J are TRBV2 and TRBJ2-7; 9 nucleotides line up with TRBD2. Looked up from germline, CDR1 is SNHLY and CDR2 is FYNNEI. V shed 3 bases and J 3 bases; nucleotides not matched to a gene: 6. CDR3 length: 15 residues. CDR3 coding DNA: TGTGCCAGCAGTGATCTGACTAGCGGAAGCTACGAGCAGTACTTC. This gives the protein CASSDLTSGSYEQYF.

The rearrangement links TRBV4-3 to TRBJ2-6; a weak D match, TRBD1 (6 bases). The CDR3 has 17 amino acids. Germline loops: CDR1 LGHNA, CDR2 YSLEER. V lost 0 bases, J lost 0 bases, and 9 bases lay in between. CDR3: CASSQDDRSSGANVLTF. For the CDR3, the DNA is TGCGCCAGCAGCCAAGATGACAGGAGCTCTGGGGCCAACGTCCTGACTTTC.

J is TRBJ2-3 and V is TRBV30; D is possibly TRBD2 (7 bases). Germline V lookup: CDR1 GTSNPN, CDR2 SVGIG (reference sequence). This CDR3 has 14 residues. CDR3 DNA sequence: TGTGCGGTACCGGTGGGGGGGGCCGGAGATACGCAGTATTTT. Translation gives CAVPVGGAGDTQYF.

The table lists this clone with a count of one. J is TRBJ2-7 and V is TRBV7-2; the D gene is possibly TRBD1 (5 bases). CDR3 length: 14 residues. V lost 2 bases and J 3 bases, leaving 11 bases between the germline ends. Germline-derived CDR1 and CDR2 are SGHTA and FQGNSA. The CDR3 loop reads CASSLPGSVYEQYF. The CDR3 DNA reads TGTGCCAGCAGCTTACCAGGGTCCGTCTACGAGCAGTACTTC.